This T cell receptor (beta chain) is from a study of blood T cell repertoires in COVID-19. Study in general: Samples taken during acute and convalescent COVID-19 were collected in the United States, Italy and Spain.

The table lists this clone with a few counts. Living in about two dozen US areas, the participants were between roughly 18 and 95 years of age. This CDR3 is 15 amino acids long. Trimming pared 5 bases from V and 3 bases from J, leaving 17 bases between. Germline lookup yields CDR1 MNHEY and CDR2 SVGAGI. As originally analysed: By means of reference gene primer amplification, nucleated cell counts were estimated. Sequencing was performed with immunoSEQ multiplex PCR; in TCRdb, only in-frame clones are kept and a portion is missing. V, J and clone size were drawn from that table, and D and trimming were deduced from the DNA. The data contain 280,000 or so clones, around 89% of them singletons.

The chain joins TRBV6-5 to TRBJ2-7, with D perhaps matching TRBD2 (5 bases). This receptor was obtained from a woman aged 18-29 years with acute COVID-19. Source material: PBMCs or T cells enriched from blood (not recorded which). In DNA, the CDR3 is TGTGCCAGCAGTCGCTCAGGCGCTAGCTACTACGAGCAGTACTTC. Translation: CASSRSGASYYEQYF.